The 5 T cell receptor beta chains below were found in one sample sequenced in a study of blood T cell repertoires in COVID-19. Sequencing used immunoSEQ multiplex PCR; TCRdb keeps in-frame clones, though not all of them. The sample yields approximately 220,000 clones, roughly four fifths seen once. The specimen was peripheral blood. These receptors were collected from a woman in her 70s with acute or convalescent COVID-19.

This clone was picked up a small number of times. The chain carries TRBV19 and TRBJ1-6; D ambiguous. The CDR3 extends over 14 amino acids. Trimming cost V 3 bases and J 9 bases, with 12 bases left between them. Germline CDR1 and CDR2: LNHDA and SQIVND (reference sequence). CDR3 DNA sequence: TGTGCCAGTAGTATCGGGATTTCTAGTTCACCCCTCCACTTT. Translated, it gives CASSIGISSSPLHF.

The V gene is TRBV25-1, the J gene TRBJ1-2, with D possibly being TRBD1 (6 bases). Germline V gene sequence: CDR1 MGHDK, CDR2 SYGVNS. This CDR3 has 16 residues. The germline V and J ends were trimmed by 3 bases and 5 bases, with 19 bases remaining between them. CDR3 sequence reads: CASSDLEAGERYGYTF. As DNA, the CDR3 is TGTGCCAGCAGTGACCTCGAGGCAGGGGAGAGGTATGGCTACACCTTC.

This clone came up a few times. Other nucleotide sequences from this sample produce the same CDR3. CDR3 in amino acids: CASSLEQNTEAFF. The CDR3 DNA sequence: TGTGCCAGCAGCTTAGAGCAGAACACTGAAGCTTTCTTT. V gene TRBV7-6 combines with J gene TRBJ1-1, with D uncertain. Germline CDR1 and CDR2: SGHVS and FNYEAQ. This CDR3 is 13 amino acids long. Trimming took 1 base from V and 1 from J, leaving 4 bases between them.

The chain recombines TRBV19 with TRBJ2-3; TRBD1 might be the D (5 bases). The V and J ends lost 8 bases and 5 bases respectively, with 17 bases between them. This CDR3 comprises 14 residues. CDR1 LNHDA and CDR2 SQIVND come from the germline V gene (reference sequence). CDR3 nucleotides: TGTGCCAGTTCATGGTCGGCAGGGCGAGATACGCAGTATTTT. Amino acid sequence: CASSWSAGRDTQYF. Using reference TRBV19 and TRBJ2-3 for the parts outside the CDR3, the full variable domain is DGGITQSPKYLFRKEGQNVTLSCEQNLNHDAMYWYRQDPGQGLRLIYYSQIVNDFQKGDIAEGYSVSREKKESFPLTVTSAQKNPTAFYLCASSWSAGRDTQYFGPGTRLTVL.

The chain joins TRBV4-1 to TRBJ2-7; 7 bases agree with TRBD2. V lost 3 bases to trimming and J lost 3 bases; unmatched junction nucleotides: 5. The CDR3 consists of 14 residues. The V gene's germline CDR1 is MGHRA and CDR2 YSYEKL. The CDR3 loop is CASSQGLNNYEQYF. CDR3 in DNA: TGCGCCAGCAGCCAGGGACTAAACAACTACGAGCAGTACTTC.